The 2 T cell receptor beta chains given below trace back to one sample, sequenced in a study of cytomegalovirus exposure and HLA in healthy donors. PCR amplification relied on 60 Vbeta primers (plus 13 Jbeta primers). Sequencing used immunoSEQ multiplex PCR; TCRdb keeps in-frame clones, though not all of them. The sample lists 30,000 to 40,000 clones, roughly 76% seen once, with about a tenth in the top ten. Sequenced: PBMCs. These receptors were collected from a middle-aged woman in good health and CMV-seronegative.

CDR3 sequence reads: CASSPVAGREIYGYTF. The DNA for the CDR3 is TGTGCCAGCAGCCCCGTTGCGGGTCGGGAAATCTATGGCTACACCTTC. The chain has TRBV7-2 and TRBJ1-2; D not resolved. Per the germline V gene, CDR1 is SGHTA and CDR2 is FQGNSA. The CDR3 contains 16 residues. V was shortened by 5 bases and J by 4 bases, with 20 bases between the two germline ends.

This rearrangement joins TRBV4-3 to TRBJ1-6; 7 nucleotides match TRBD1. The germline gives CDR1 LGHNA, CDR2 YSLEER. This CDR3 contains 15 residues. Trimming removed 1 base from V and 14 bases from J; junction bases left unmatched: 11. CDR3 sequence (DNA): TGCGCCAGCAGCCAAGCCCCGGGACAGCGCGCAACCCTCCACTTT. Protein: CASSQAPGQRATLHF.